This T cell receptor beta chain originates from a study of blood T cell repertoires in COVID-19. Study-level background: Both acute and convalescent COVID-19 samples were obtained from the United States, Italy and Spain. T cells, B-cell-depleted T cells, or PBMCs provided the cDNA or gDNA that served as material.

CDR1 and CDR2 from the germline V gene are SGHRS and YFSETQ. This CDR3 spans 15 amino acids. V gave up 4 bases and J gave up 3 bases; unmatched junction bases: 8. Authors' methods: Using reference gene primer amplification, nucleated cell counts were estimated. Produced via immunoSEQ multiplex PCR; TCRdb's table is partial and in-frame only. The V and J calls and the clone size are those of that table, but D and trimming were determined from the DNA. The table records around 140,000 clones, 80% to 90% of them present only once. The TCR sequence derives from a woman between 45 and 60 years old with acute or convalescent COVID-19. J is TRBJ2-7 and V is TRBV5-1; 9 bases align to TRBD1. The sequencing input was peripheral blood. CDR3 in amino acids: CASSPTGTGIYEQYF. The DNA for the CDR3 is TGCGCCAGCAGCCCTACCGGGACAGGGATCTACGAGCAGTACTTC.